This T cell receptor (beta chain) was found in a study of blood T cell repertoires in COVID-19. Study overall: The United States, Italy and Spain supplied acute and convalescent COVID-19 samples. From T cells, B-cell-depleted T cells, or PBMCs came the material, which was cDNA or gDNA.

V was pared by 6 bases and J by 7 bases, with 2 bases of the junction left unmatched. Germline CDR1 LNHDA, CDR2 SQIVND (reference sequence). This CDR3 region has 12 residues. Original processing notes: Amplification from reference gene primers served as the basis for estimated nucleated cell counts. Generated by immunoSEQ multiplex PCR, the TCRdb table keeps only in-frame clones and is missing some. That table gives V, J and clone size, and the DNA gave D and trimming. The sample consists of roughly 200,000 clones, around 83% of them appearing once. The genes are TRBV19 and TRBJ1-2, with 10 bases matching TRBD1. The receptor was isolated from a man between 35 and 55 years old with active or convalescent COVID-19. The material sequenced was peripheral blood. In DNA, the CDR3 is TGTGCCAGTAGGGGGACAGGGGCTGGCTACACCTTC. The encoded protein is CASRGTGAGYTF.